Each of the 29 T cell receptor delta chains below was sequenced from the same sample in a study of γδ T cells in repeated Plasmodium falciparum infection. TCRdb made new clone calls on the multiplex PCR reads using CATT. The table lists approximately 50,000 delta-chain clones, 1.5% to 2% of them singletons. Bulk repertoires came from Vgamma9/Vdelta2+ or Vdelta2-negative gammadelta T cells flow-sorted from PBMC. The sequenced sample consisted of gamma-delta T cells from blood. These receptors were taken from a pool of human donors (malaria-infected and uninfected, not separated).

This clone was detected ten times or more. A single base is all that separates this from a far larger clone, so a read error is likely. Other nucleotide sequences in the sample specify the same CDR3. The chain joins TRDV3 to TRDJ3, with 11 bases that match TRDD3. V lost 3 bases to trimming and J lost 2 bases; unmatched junction nucleotides: 42. CDR1 and CDR2 (germline): TVYSNPD, GDNSRS (reference sequence). CDR3 length: 29 amino acids. CDR3 loop: CAFPVPSYPRSANYWGIIVGAWDTRQMFF. The CDR3 DNA sequence: TGTGCCTTCCCCGTGCCCTCCTACCCCAGATCCGCCAATTACTGGGGGATAATCGTCGGGGCCTGGGACACCCGACAGATGTTTTTC.

Regarding this clone: Translating this DNA gives a protein that differs at residue 3 from the TCRdb one, which belongs to a much larger clone; a read error is likely, and the protein shown is this translation. This chain connects TRDV1 to TRDJ1; D possibly uses TRDD2 or TRDD3 (7 bases each). Since TCRdb gives no J gene, matching the DNA to germline was used here to assign it. The CDR3 loop spans 23 amino acids. Germline-derived CDR1 and CDR2 are TSWWSYY and QGS. The CDR3 sequence: CAFGDTLQFSYVRGIVTYDKLIF. In nucleotides, the CDR3 is TGTGCTTTTGGGGACACCTTACAGTTTTCCTACGTCCGGGGGATCGTAACTTACGATAAACTCATCTTT.

As to this clone: This likely stems from a read error, as it lies one base from a far larger clone. At the DNA level, this CDR3 is encoded by other sequences in the same sample as well. The chain joins TRDV2 to TRDJ1; 7 positions agree with TRDD3. TCRdb carries no J gene annotation; the J gene was assigned here by matching the DNA with germline. CDR3 size: 21 residues. Trimming cost V 4 bases and J 0 bases; bases outside gene matches: 25. The germline V gene encodes CDR1 GEAIGNYY and CDR2 EKD. Here the CDR3 DNA reads TGTGCCTGTGATAAACTGCGTGGGGGAAACGCATCTACCCTGTACACCGATAAACTCATCTTT. Its translation is CACDKLRGGNASTLYTDKLIF.

This clone was counted only a few times. The TCRdb protein comes from a much larger clone and disagrees with this DNA's translation at residue 5, likely due to a read error; the protein given here is derived from the DNA. The chain joins TRDV1 to TRDJ1; 11 bases agree with TRDD3. TCRdb gives no J gene; it was assigned here by matching the DNA to germline. The germline V gene has CDR1 TSWWSYY and CDR2 QGS. V dropped 5 bases and J dropped 0; count of bases not matched to a gene: 26. This CDR3 has 23 residues. DNA of the CDR3: TGTGCTCTTGGGCTCCCGGGACCTCCACACCACTTTTACTGGGGGATAAACACCGATAAACTCATCTTT. Encoded protein: CALGLPGPPHHFYWGINTDKLIF.

This clone appeared a few times. TCRdb has a much larger clone's protein, which differs at residue 21 from the translation of this DNA, likely because of a read error; what is shown is the protein translated from the DNA. The chain joins TRDV1 to TRDJ1; D may correspond to TRDD2 or TRDD3 (7 bases each). The J gene, not given by TCRdb, was assigned here from a germline match of the nucleotide sequence. Germline lookup yields CDR1 TSWWSYY and CDR2 QGS. The CDR3 sequence is 26 residues long. Trimming took off 4 bases at V and 3 bases at J, with 48 bases between the two ends. This CDR3 is CALGGNYYPWPSFPWGSVWYADKLIF. CDR3 coding DNA: TGTGCTCTTGGGGGGAACTATTACCCCTGGCCTTCCTTTCCCTGGGGGTCGGTATGGTACGCCGATAAACTCATCTTT.

In regard to this clone: The mismatch at residue 20 between this DNA's translation and the TCRdb protein of a much larger clone likely reflects a read error; the protein shown is translated from the DNA. The J segment was not called; the V segment is TRDV1; the DNA was not used to check the table's D call, TRDD3. CDR3 length equals 22 residues. Germline CDR1 and CDR2: TSWWSYY and QGS. As DNA, the CDR3 is TGTGCTCTTGGGAAAGGCGCGTACTGGGGGATACTTTCTTTTTCGCGCACCGATAAACCCATCTTT. This translates into CALGKGAYWGILSFSRTDKPIF.

Of note for this clone: The TCRdb protein, from a much larger clone, departs from this DNA's translation at residue 5, likely by read error; the protein shown derives from the DNA. CDR3: CALGGHIRLNTGGYDTWYTDKLIF. For the CDR3, the DNA is TGTGCTCTTGGGGGACATATACGATTGAACACTGGGGGATACGACACCTGGTACACCGATAAACTCATCTTT. The rearrangement uses TRDV1 and TRDJ1; TRDD3 aligns across 13 bases. The J gene, not given by TCRdb, was assigned here from a germline match of the nucleotide sequence. The CDR3 covers 24 residues. The ends lost 4 bases at V and 0 bases at J; junction bases unmatched: 26. Germline V gene lookup returns CDR1 TSWWSYY and CDR2 QGS.

Of note for this clone: This DNA translates differently at residue 18 from the TCRdb protein, which is that of a much larger clone; a read error is likely, and the protein shown is the DNA's own translation. J is TRDJ1 and V is TRAV38-2/DV8, with 8 bases lining up with TRDD3. In the absence of a J gene in TCRdb, the DNA was matched to germline to assign it here. With 2 bases clipped from V and 7 bases from J, the junction kept 34 bases outside the gene matches. CDR1 is TSESDYY and CDR2 is QEAYKQQN in the germline V gene. This CDR3 has 23 amino acids. The CDR3 coding sequence is TGTGCTTATAGGAGTATAGAACTATTCCCCCTATTACTGGGGGCCAAACCTGAAGGTAAACTCATCTTT. It specifies CAYRSIELFPLLLGAKPEGKLIF.

In the case of this clone: This sequence is one base from a far larger clone and is likely a read error. Other DNA sequences in the sample encode the same CDR3. The chain joins TRDV2 to TRDJ4; 12 positions agree with TRDD3. Since TCRdb gives no J gene, matching the DNA to germline was used here to assign it. This CDR3 region has 16 residues. In germline, CDR1 is GEAIGNYY, CDR2 EKD. V lost 1 base, J lost 1 base, and 6 bases stayed unmatched. In DNA form, the CDR3 reads TGTGCCTGTGACACAGTCTGGGGGATACGTGACAGACCCCTGATCTTT. Its translation: CACDTVWGIRDRPLIF.

A few counts support this clone. The mismatch at residue 14 between this DNA's translation and the TCRdb protein of a much larger clone likely reflects a read error; the protein shown is translated from the DNA. The gene calls are TRDV3 and TRDJ1, with 10 nucleotides matching TRDD3. Assignment of the J gene here rests on matching the DNA to germline, because TCRdb gives none. Trimming took 2 bases from V and 1 from J; bases not matched to a gene: 22. Germline V gene lookup returns CDR1 TVYSNPD and CDR2 GDNSRS (reference sequence). CDR3 length: 20 residues. The chain's CDR3 is CAFSNRPYWGISPSTDKLIF. The DNA of the CDR3 is TGTGCCTTTTCCAATAGGCCGTACTGGGGGATCAGTCCCAGCACCGATAAACTCATCTTT.

Notes on this clone: The protein that TCRdb holds for this DNA derives from a much larger clone and differs from the translated DNA at residue 10, which likely indicates a read error; the protein shown here is translated from the DNA. V usage is TRDV2 and J usage is TRDJ1; D possibly corresponds to TRDD3 (5 bases). Germline matching of the DNA provided the J gene here, since TCRdb leaves it blank. V dropped 3 bases and J dropped 7 bases, with 17 bases sitting between them. Per the germline V gene, CDR1 is GEAIGNYY and CDR2 is EKD. CDR3 size: 14 residues. CDR3 residues: CACDPLAGTSKLIF. CDR3 sequence (DNA): TGTGCCTGTGACCCGTTGGCTGGGACCAGTAAACTCATCTTT.

This clone was detected many times. One base separates it from a far larger clone, so it is likely a read error. Other DNA sequences in the sample encode the same CDR3. The chain uses TRDV3 and TRDJ1; the match to TRDD2 covers 9 bases. V shed 2 bases and J 7 bases; nucleotides not matched to a gene: 17. From germline, CDR1 is TVYSNPD and CDR2 GDNSRS (reference sequence). This CDR3 contains 16 residues. The CDR3 sequence is CAFYRLPTVCEGKLIF. In nucleotides, the CDR3 is TGTGCCTTTTATCGCCTTCCTACGGTTTGTGAGGGTAAACTCATCTTT. The variable domain in full, completed from reference TRDV3 and TRDJ1, reads CDKVTQSSPDQTVASGSEVVLLCTYDTVYSNPDLFWYRIRPDYSFQFVFYGDNSRSEGADFTQGRFSVKHILTQKAFHLVISPVRTEDSATYYCAFYRLPTVCEGKLIFGKGTRVTVEP.

This clone occurred many times. The mismatch at residue 6 between this DNA's translation and the TCRdb protein of a much larger clone likely reflects a read error; the protein shown is translated from the DNA. This chain connects TRDV2 to TRDJ1; TRDD3 matches 7 bases. The J gene is absent in TCRdb and was assigned here via DNA matching to germline. CDR1 GEAIGNYY and CDR2 EKD come from the germline V gene. V lost 0 bases, J lost 3 bases, and 18 bases stayed unmatched. This CDR3 contains 19 residues. The CDR3 DNA sequence: TGTGCCTGTGACACCAGCTTACTGGGGATTTACCCTATACCCGATAAACTCATCTTT. Amino acid sequence: CACDTSLLGIYPIPDKLIF.

This clone was observed a handful of times. A read error is the likely source, as a far larger clone sits one nucleotide away. This CDR3 is also generated by other DNA sequences in the sample. This chain links TRDV2 with TRDJ1; no clear D gene. This CDR3 region has 16 residues. CDR1 and CDR2 from the germline V gene are GEAIGNYY and EKD. Here the CDR3 DNA reads TGTGCCTGTGACACCTTGGTTGGCCCTCACACCGATAAACTCATCTTC. Residues: CACDTLVGPHTDKLIF.

This clone has a handful of counts. For this DNA, TCRdb reports the protein of a much larger clone, which diverges at residue 11, most likely from a read error; the protein presented here is translated directly from the DNA. The chain combines TRDV3 with TRDJ1; TRDD3 aligns across 7 bases. The J gene is absent in TCRdb and was assigned here via DNA matching to germline. J gave up 2 bases and V 1 base, and 25 bases lay outside the gene matches. Germline V CDR1 and CDR2: TVYSNPD, GDNSRS (reference sequence). The CDR3 has 20 amino acids. In DNA form, the CDR3 reads TGTGCCTTTAAGTCAGTCCTAGCCTGGGGGGTACGGTTGTGGACCGATAAACTCATCTTT. Its protein product is CAFKSVLAWGVRLWTDKLIF.

This clone appeared a few times. Only one base separates this from a far larger clonotype, so it likely reflects a read error. The sample holds other DNA sequences that translate to the same CDR3. Called V gene: TRDV2; the J gene was not called; TRDD3 is the table's D call and was not checked against the DNA. Germline assignment: CDR1 GEAIGNYY and CDR2 EKD. This CDR3 comprises 17 residues. CDR3 sequence: CACDTVSTGGYTDKLIF. CDR3 in DNA: TGTGCCTGTGACACCGTAAGTACTGGGGGATACACCGATAAGCTCATCTTT.

This clone was seen a handful of times. The translation of this DNA and the TCRdb protein of a much larger clone differ at residue 3, probably owing to a read error; the protein shown here is translated from the DNA. The chain links TRDV3 to TRDJ1; 10 nucleotides agree with TRDD3. TCRdb carries no J gene annotation; the J gene was assigned here by matching the DNA with germline. The V gene's germline CDR1 is TVYSNPD and CDR2 GDNSRS (reference sequence). V lost 4 bases and J lost 2; bases outside the gene matches: 13. The CDR3 extends over 16 amino acids. The CDR3 sequence is CASFSGKLGDTDKLIF. The CDR3 DNA follows: TGTGCCTCTTTCTCCGGAAAACTGGGGGATACCGATAAACTCATCTTT.

In this sample, this clone turned up many times. A far larger clone differs by one base, so this is likely a read error. The same CDR3 can be traced to other DNA sequences in this sample. The CDR3 reads CACDLLGDRYTDKLIF. In nucleotides, the CDR3 is TGTGCCTGTGACTTACTGGGGGATAGGTACACCGATAAGCTCATCTTT. No J gene was assigned, while the V gene was called as TRDV2; TRDD3, as called in the table, went unchecked against the DNA. From germline, CDR1 is GEAIGNYY and CDR2 EKD. CDR3 length equals 16 residues.

This clone has only a few counts. A read error likely explains why the TCRdb protein, taken from a much larger clone, differs from this DNA's translation at residue 6; the protein shown is translated from the DNA. The chain has TRDV1 and TRDJ1, with a weak D call TRDD3 (5 bases). The J gene was not available in TCRdb and was assigned here by matching the DNA to germline segments. Trimming took off 3 bases at V and 0 bases at J, with 26 bases between the two ends. Looked up from germline, CDR1 is TSWWSYY and CDR2 is QGS. CDR3 size: 20 residues. The CDR3 region is CALGDLAGTPRREYTDKLIF. The DNA of the CDR3 is TGTGCTCTTGGGGACCTCGCGGGGACTCCAAGGCGAGAGTACACCGATAAACTCATCTTT.

This clone was detected only a few times. Since a far larger clone is one base different, this is likely a read error. In the same sample, other DNA sequences code for this CDR3. This chain uses TRDV1 with TRDJ1; 13 bases fit TRDD3. Germline values: CDR1 TSWWSYY, CDR2 QGS. This CDR3 contains 23 residues. The CDR3, as DNA: TGTGCCCTTGGGGAACGAGCCCTTTTCCAAGGACTGGGGGATACGAAGTACACCGATAAACTCATCTTT. This translates into CALGERALFQGLGDTKYTDKLIF.

As regards this clone: A far larger clone differs by one base, so this is likely a read error. The identical CDR3 is also encoded by other nucleotide sequences in the sample. The J gene is TRDJ1, the V gene TRDV1, with D tentatively TRDD3 (5 bases). This CDR3 is 13 amino acids long. The germline gives CDR1 TSWWSYY, CDR2 QGS. The CDR3 DNA reads as TGTGCTCTAGGGGAACTCTACGTGGGTAAACTCATCTTT. As protein: CALGELYVGKLIF.

Remarks on this clone: A far larger clone is just one base off, so this is likely a read error. At the DNA level, this CDR3 is encoded by other sequences in the same sample as well. The chain is built from TRDV3 and TRDJ1; 7 bases fit TRDD3. The J gene was not available in TCRdb and was assigned here by matching the DNA to germline segments. Germline loops: CDR1 TVYSNPD, CDR2 GDNSRS (reference sequence). The CDR3 runs 23 residues. With V trimmed by 2 bases and J by 0 bases, 33 bases remained unmatched. In DNA form, the CDR3 reads TGTGCCTTTCCCGGGCCCCCTACTGGGGATAGTAGCTACCTTTTTCTGTACACCGATAAACTCATCTTT. Its translation: CAFPGPPTGDSSYLFLYTDKLIF.

This clone was counted only a few times. The protein given by TCRdb reflects a much larger clone and differs at residue 3 from this DNA's translation, likely from a read error; the protein shown is the DNA's translation. This chain connects TRDV2 to TRDJ1; 8 bases match TRDD3. TCRdb does not report a J gene; here it was assigned by matching the DNA to germline references. This CDR3 is built from 23 residues. Germline V lookup: CDR1 GEAIGNYY, CDR2 EKD. CDR3 nucleotide sequence: TGTGCCCGTGACACCCTCCCGACTCCTGGGGGACGCGGCCGGCCGACCAACACCGATAAACTCATCTTT. This translates into CARDTLPTPGGRGRPTNTDKLIF.

In the case of this clone: TCRdb attributes to this sequence the protein of a much larger clone, which differs from the DNA translation at residue 19; a read error is likely, and the protein displayed is translated from the DNA. This chain connects TRDV1 to TRDJ1, with 13 bases aligning to TRDD3. The J gene is not listed in TCRdb, so it was assigned here from a DNA match to germline. With V trimmed by 6 bases and J by 9 bases, 25 bases remained unmatched. Looked up from germline, CDR1 is TSWWSYY and CDR2 is QGS. The CDR3 is 20 residues long. In DNA form, the CDR3 reads TGTGCTCTTGGCCTCCTCCGCGGAGGTACTGGGGGATACGCGACAGCACAACTCATCTTT. Its translation: CALGLLRGGTGGYATAQLIF.

Notes on this clone: For this DNA, TCRdb reports the protein of a much larger clone, which diverges at residue 14, most likely from a read error; the protein presented here is translated directly from the DNA. V is TRDV1 and J is TRDJ1; a weak D match, TRDD3 (7 bases). TCRdb lists no J gene, so it was determined here by aligning the DNA to germline. V was cut by 5 bases and J by 0 bases, with 37 bases left in between. This CDR3 has 23 amino acids. Germline values: CDR1 TSWWSYY, CDR2 QGS. CDR3 sequence: CALGSPYSSAFHRRIRYTDKLIF. CDR3 in DNA: TGTGCTCTTGGGTCTCCGTATAGTTCAGCCTTCCATAGGAGGATACGCTACACCGATAAACTCATCTTT.

This clone was seen a handful of times. TCRdb's protein for this DNA is that of a much larger clone and differs from the translation at residue 6, likely a read error; the protein shown is the DNA translation. The chain recombines TRDV1 with TRDJ1; 11 bases are a match to TRDD3. As TCRdb names no J gene, one was assigned here on the basis of a DNA match to germline. The CDR3 is 22 amino acids. The V segment lost 2 bases and the J segment 0 bases; nucleotides outside the gene matches: 20. Per the germline V gene, CDR1 is TSWWSYY and CDR2 is QGS. The CDR3 region is CALGEAPPYWGISRRYTDKLIF. In nucleotides, the CDR3 is TGTGCTCTTGGGGAAGCTCCACCTTACTGGGGGATATCGAGGAGGTACACCGATAAACTCATCTTT.

This clone was seen more than once but under ten times. TCRdb attributes to this sequence the protein of a much larger clone, which differs from the DNA translation at residue 7; a read error is likely, and the protein displayed is translated from the DNA. The chain links TRDV2 to TRDJ3; TRDD3 agrees at 9 bases. No J gene is reported in TCRdb; it was inferred here by comparing the DNA with germline. The CDR3 covers 21 residues. The ends lost 1 base at V and 0 bases at J; junction bases unmatched: 12. The V gene's germline CDR1 is GEAIGNYY and CDR2 EKD. CDR3 nucleotides: TGTGCCTGTGACACTTTACAGGGGGATACACGATCCTCCTGGGACACCCGACAGATGTTTTTC. Translated: CACDTLQGDTRSSWDTRQMFF.

In regard to this clone: TCRdb records a much larger clone's protein for this DNA, with a difference at residue 3 that likely arises from a read error; the protein given is the translation of the DNA. This chain joins TRDV2 and TRDJ4, with 7 bases that match TRDD3. TCRdb gives no J gene; it was assigned here by matching the DNA to germline. J was trimmed by 0 bases and V by 9 bases; bases with no gene match: 24. Per germline, CDR1 GEAIGNYY and CDR2 EKD. CDR3 length equals 18 residues. The CDR3 reads CARVVCCGLWGPTRPLIF. CDR3 DNA sequence: TGTGCCCGTGTGGTGTGTTGCGGACTCTGGGGGCCAACCAGACCCCTGATCTTT.

A word on this clone: This likely stems from a read error, as it lies one base from a far larger clone. The same CDR3 is also encoded by other DNA sequences in this sample. The CDR3 protein is CALGRRRPFLMLVTGGPLYTDKLIF. The CDR3 region has the DNA TGTGCTCTTGGGCGTCGTAGGCCTTTCCTAATGTTGGTTACTGGGGGACCGCTATACACCGATAAACTCATCTTT. The gene calls are TRDV1 and TRDJ1; 9 bases agree with TRDD3. No J gene was available from TCRdb, and it was assigned here by a germline match of the DNA. Per the germline V gene, CDR1 is TSWWSYY and CDR2 is QGS. This CDR3 comprises 25 residues. J was trimmed by 0 bases and V by 5 bases; bases with no gene match: 34.